Below, 4 T cell receptor beta chains from the same sample are listed, as sequenced in a study of shared clonotypes between healthy human individuals. Method: immunoSEQ multiplex PCR; TCRdb's copy keeps in-frame clones and lacks some. Among 400,000 or so clones, 95% to 97% were seen once, and the ten largest hold approximately 0.32%. The sample comprised memory CD8+ T cells sorted from blood. Subset described: CD45RO+ cells pooled with CCR7-negative TemRA cells. The source of these receptors is a man aged 25-45 years in good health.

V is TRBV27 and J is TRBJ1-2; 7 bases line up with TRBD1. V shed 5 bases, J shed 5 bases, and the junction held 8 bases outside the gene matches. Germline assignment: CDR1 MNHEY and CDR2 SMNVEV (reference sequence). CDR3 length equals 14 residues. The CDR3 region is CASSGIGGGYGYTF. For the CDR3, the DNA is TGTGCCAGCAGTGGGATAGGGGGCGGGTATGGCTACACCTTC.

The gene calls are TRBV7-2 and TRBJ2-7; no firm D call. With 0 bases removed from V and 1 base from J, the gap between germline ends came to 10 bases. This CDR3 has 15 residues. The germline V gene encodes CDR1 SGHTA and CDR2 FQGNSA. CDR3 amino acids: CASSLALAPSYEQYF. The CDR3, as DNA: TGTGCCAGCAGCTTAGCGCTGGCCCCATCCTACGAGCAGTACTTC.

The chain recombines TRBV28 with TRBJ1-4; D call uncertain. The V gene lost 6 bases and the J gene lost 10 bases, with 9 bases spanning the gap. The CDR3 covers 11 residues. CDR1 is MDHEN, CDR2 SYDVKM, per germline. CDR3: CASSKFGKLFF. In DNA form, the CDR3 reads TGTGCCAGCAGCAAATTTGGAAAACTGTTTTTT. Full variable domain (rest looked up from reference TRBV28 and TRBJ1-4): DVKVTQSSRYLVKRTGEKVFLECVQDMDHENMFWYRQDPGLGLRLIYFSYDVKMKEKGDIPEGYSVSREKKERFSLILESASTNQTSMYLCASSKFGKLFFGSGTQLSVL.

The V and J genes are TRBV2 and TRBJ2-2; D may be TRBD2 (6 bases). Trimming left V 7 bases short and J 3 bases short, with 12 bases between. The CDR3 contains 14 residues. CDR1 and CDR2 from the germline V gene are SNHLY and FYNNEI. The CDR3 spells CASTKWGDTGELFF. As DNA, the CDR3 is TGTGCCAGCACAAAGTGGGGGGACACCGGGGAGCTGTTTTTT.